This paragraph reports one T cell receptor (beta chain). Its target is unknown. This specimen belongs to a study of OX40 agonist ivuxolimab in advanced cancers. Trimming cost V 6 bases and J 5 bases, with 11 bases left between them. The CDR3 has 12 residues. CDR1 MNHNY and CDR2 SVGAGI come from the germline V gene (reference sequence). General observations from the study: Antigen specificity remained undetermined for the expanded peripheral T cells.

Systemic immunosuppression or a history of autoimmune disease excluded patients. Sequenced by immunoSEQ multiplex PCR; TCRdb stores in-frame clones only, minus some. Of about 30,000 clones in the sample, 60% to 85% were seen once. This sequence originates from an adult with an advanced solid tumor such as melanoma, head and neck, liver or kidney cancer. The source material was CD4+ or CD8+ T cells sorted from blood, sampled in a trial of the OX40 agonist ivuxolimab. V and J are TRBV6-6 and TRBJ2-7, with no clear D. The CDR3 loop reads CASSSTVHEQYF. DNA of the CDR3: TGTGCCAGCAGCTCCACTGTCCACGAGCAGTACTTC.